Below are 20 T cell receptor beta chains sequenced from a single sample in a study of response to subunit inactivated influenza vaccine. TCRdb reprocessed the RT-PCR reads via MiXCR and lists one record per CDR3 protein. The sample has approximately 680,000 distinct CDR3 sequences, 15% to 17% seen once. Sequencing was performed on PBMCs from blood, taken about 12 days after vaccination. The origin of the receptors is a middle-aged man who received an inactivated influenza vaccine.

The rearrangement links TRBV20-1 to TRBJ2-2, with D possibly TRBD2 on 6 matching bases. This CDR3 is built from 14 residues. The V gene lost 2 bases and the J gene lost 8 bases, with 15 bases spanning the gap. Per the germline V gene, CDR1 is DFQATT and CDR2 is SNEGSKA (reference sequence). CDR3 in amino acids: CSARKMGGTGELFF. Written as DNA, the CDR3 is TGCAGTGCTAGAAAAATGGGGGGTACGGGGGAGCTGTTTTTT.

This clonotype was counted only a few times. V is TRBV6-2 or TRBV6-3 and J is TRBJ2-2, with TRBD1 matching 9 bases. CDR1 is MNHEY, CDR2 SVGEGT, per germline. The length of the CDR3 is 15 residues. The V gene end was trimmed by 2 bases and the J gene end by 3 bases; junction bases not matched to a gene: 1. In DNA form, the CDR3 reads TGTGCCAGCAGTTACGGGGACAGGGACACCGGGGAGCTGTTTTTT. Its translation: CASSYGDRDTGELFF.

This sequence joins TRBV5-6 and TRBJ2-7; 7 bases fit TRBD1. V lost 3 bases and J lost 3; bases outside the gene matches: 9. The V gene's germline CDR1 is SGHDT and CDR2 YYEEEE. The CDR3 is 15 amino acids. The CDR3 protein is CASSSIRQGVYEQYF. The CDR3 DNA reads TGTGCCAGCAGCTCCATCCGTCAGGGGGTCTACGAGCAGTACTTC. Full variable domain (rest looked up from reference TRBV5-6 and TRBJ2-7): DAGVTQSPTHLIKTRGQQVTLRCSPKSGHDTVSWYQQALGQGPQFIFQYYEEEERQRGNFPDRFSGHQFPNYSSELNVNALLLGDSALYLCASSSIRQGVYEQYFGPGTRLTVT.

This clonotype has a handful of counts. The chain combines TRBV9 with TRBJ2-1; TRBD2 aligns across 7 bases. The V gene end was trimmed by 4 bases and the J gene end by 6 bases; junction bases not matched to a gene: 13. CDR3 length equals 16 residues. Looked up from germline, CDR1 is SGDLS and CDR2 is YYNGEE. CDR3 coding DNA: TGTGCCAGCAGCCCCCCTGGGGGGGAGGCCAGCAATGAGCAGTTCTTC. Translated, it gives CASSPPGGEASNEQFF.

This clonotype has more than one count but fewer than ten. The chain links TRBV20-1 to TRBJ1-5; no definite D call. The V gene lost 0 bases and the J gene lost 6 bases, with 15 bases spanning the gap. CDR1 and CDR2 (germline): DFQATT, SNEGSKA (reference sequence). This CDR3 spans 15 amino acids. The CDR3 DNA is TGCAGTGCTAGAGAACCTCTAGGGTCCAGTCAGCCCCAGCATTTT. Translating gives CSAREPLGSSQPQHF.

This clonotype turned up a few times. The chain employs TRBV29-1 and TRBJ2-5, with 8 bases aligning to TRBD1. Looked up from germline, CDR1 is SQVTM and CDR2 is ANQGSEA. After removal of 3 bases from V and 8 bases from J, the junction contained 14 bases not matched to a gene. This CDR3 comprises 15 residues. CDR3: CSVELKGQAEYTQYF. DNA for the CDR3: TGCAGCGTTGAGCTCAAGGGACAGGCAGAATACACCCAGTACTTC.

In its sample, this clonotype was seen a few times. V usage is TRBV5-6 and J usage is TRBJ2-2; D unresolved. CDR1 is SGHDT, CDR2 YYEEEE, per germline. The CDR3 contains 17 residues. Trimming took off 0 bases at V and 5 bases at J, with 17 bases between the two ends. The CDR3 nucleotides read TGTGCCAGCAGCTTGGAGTCGGTGGGATACGGAACCGGGGAGCTGTTTTTT. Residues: CASSLESVGYGTGELFF.

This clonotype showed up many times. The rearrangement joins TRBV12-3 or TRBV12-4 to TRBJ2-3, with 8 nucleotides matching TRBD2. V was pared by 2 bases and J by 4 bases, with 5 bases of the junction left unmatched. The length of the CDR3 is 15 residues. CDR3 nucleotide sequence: TGTGCCAGCAGTTTACTAGCGGGTCGGGCAGATACGCAGTATTTT. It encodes CASSLLAGRADTQYF.

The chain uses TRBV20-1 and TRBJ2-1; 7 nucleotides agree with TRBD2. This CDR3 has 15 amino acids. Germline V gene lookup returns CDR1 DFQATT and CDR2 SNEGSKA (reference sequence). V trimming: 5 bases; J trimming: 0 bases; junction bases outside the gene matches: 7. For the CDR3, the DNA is TGCAGTGCTTTCCATAGCGGGTCCTCCTACAATGAGCAGTTCTTC. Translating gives CSAFHSGSSYNEQFF.

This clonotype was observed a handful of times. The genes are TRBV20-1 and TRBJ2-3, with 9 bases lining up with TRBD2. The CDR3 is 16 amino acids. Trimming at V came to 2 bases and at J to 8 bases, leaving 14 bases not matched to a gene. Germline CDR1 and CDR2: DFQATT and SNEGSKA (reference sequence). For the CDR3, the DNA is TGCAGTGCTAGACCTTTTGAGCGGGAGGCAACCTTTACGCAGTATTTT. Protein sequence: CSARPFEREATFTQYF.

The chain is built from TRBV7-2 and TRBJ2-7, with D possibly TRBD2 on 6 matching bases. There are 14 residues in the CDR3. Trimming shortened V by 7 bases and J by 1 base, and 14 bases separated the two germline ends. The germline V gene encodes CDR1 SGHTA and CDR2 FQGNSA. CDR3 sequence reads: CASNPGLESYEQYF. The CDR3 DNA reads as TGTGCCAGCAACCCGGGACTGGAATCCTACGAGCAGTACTTC. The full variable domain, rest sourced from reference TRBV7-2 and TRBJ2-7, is GAGVSQSPSNKVTEKGKDVELRCDPISGHTALYWYRQSLGQGLEFLIYFQGNSAPDKSGLPSDRFSAERTGGSVSTLTIQRTQQEDSAVYLCASNPGLESYEQYFGPGTRLTVT.

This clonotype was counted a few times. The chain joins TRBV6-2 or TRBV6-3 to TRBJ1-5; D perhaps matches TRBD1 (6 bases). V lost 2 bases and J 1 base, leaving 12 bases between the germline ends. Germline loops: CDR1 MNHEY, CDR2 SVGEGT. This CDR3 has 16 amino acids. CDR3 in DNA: TGTGCCAGCAGTTACGTGGGGGCTCGGAGCAATCAGCCCCAGCATTTT. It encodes CASSYVGARSNQPQHF.

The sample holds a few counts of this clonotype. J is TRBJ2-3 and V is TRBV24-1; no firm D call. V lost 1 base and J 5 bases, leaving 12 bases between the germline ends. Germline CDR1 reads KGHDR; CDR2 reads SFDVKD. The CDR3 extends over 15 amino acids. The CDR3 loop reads CATSDFTRAGDTQYF. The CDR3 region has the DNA TGTGCCACCAGTGATTTCACTCGGGCTGGAGATACGCAGTATTTT.

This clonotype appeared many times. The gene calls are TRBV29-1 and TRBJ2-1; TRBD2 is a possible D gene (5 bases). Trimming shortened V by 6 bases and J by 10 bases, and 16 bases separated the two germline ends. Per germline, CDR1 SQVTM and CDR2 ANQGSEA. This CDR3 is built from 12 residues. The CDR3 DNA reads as TGCAGCGTGGCCCCTGGCGGCGGGGAGCAGTTCTTC. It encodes CSVAPGGGEQFF.

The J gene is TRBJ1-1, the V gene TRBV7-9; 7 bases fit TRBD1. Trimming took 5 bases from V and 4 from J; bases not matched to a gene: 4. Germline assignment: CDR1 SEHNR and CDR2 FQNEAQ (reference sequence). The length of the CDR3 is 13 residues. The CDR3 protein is CASSPTGVTEAFF. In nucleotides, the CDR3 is TGTGCCAGCAGCCCAACAGGGGTCACTGAAGCTTTCTTT.

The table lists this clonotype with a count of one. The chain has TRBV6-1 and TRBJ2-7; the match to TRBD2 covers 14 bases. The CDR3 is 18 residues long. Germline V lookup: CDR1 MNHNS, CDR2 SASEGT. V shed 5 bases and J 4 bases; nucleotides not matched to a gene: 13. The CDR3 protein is CASSRYGGTSGRFYEQYF. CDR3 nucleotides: TGTGCCAGCAGTCGATACGGGGGGACTAGCGGGAGATTTTACGAGCAGTACTTC.

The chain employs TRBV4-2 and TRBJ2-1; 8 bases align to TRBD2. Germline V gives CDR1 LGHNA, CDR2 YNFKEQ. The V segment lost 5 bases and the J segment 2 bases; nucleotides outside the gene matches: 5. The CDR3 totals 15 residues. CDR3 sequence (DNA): TGTGCCAGCAGCACCCGGGAGGGCCCCTACAATGAGCAGTTCTTC. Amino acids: CASSTREGPYNEQFF.

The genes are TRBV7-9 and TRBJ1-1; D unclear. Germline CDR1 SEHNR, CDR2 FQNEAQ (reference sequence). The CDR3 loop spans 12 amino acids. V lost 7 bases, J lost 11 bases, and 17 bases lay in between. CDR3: CASTLGPAEAFF. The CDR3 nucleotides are TGTGCCAGCACCTTGGGCCCCGCCGAGGCTTTCTTT.

This chain's CDR3 is CASSSFGPNTEAFF. The DNA of the CDR3 is TGTGCCAGCAGTTCGTTTGGACCCAACACTGAAGCTTTCTTT. The chain joins TRBV6-2 or TRBV6-3 to TRBJ1-1; D gene ambiguous. Germline V gene sequence: CDR1 MNHEY, CDR2 SVGEGT. CDR3 length: 14 amino acids. The ends were cut back, 4 bases at V and 2 bases at J, with 11 bases in the middle.

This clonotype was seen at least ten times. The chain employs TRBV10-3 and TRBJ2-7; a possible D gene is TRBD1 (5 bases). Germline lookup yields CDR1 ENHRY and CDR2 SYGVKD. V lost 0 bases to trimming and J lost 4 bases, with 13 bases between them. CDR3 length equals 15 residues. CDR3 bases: TGTGCCATCAGTGAGTCAGTTACAGGAATTTACGAGCAGTACTTC. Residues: CAISESVTGIYEQYF.